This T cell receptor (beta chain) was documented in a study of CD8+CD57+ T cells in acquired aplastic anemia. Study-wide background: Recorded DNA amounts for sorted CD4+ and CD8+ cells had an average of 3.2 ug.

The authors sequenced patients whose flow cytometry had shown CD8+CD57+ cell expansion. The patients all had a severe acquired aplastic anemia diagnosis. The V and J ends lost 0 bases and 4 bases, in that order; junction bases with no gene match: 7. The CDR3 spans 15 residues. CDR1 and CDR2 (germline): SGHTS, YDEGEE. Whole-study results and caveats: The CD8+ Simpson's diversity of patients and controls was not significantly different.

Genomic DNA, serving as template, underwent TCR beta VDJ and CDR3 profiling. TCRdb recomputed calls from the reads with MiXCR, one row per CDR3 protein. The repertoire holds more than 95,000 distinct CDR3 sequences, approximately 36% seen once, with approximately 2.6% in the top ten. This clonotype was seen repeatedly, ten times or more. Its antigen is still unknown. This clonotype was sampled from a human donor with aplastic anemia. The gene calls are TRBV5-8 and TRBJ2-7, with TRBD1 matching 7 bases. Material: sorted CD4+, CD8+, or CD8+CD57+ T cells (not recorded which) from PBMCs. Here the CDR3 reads CASSLAGTVGYEQYF. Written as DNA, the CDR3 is TGTGCCAGCAGCTTGGCTGGGACAGTGGGATACGAGCAGTACTTC.